This T cell receptor (beta chain) was retrieved from a study of beta chain features in type 1 diabetes. Points from the study as a whole: Type 1 diabetes patients had moderately but significantly shorter TCRB CDR3s in all four CD4+ subsets. Among patients, naive, central memory and Treg TCRB repertoires appeared more similar than among healthy donors.

A few counts support this clone. No antigen is known for it. Per the germline V gene, CDR1 is KGHSH and CDR2 is LQKENI. With V trimmed by 5 bases and J by 5 bases, 4 bases remained unmatched. The CDR3 covers 13 residues. As every portion of the isolated RNA was reverse transcribed, the sequencing read expressed TCRB transcripts. Assay: immunoSEQ multiplex PCR; the TCRdb copy retains only in-frame clones and omits some. Found here are fewer than 300,000 clones, around 9.9% of them singletons; the top ten hold approximately 0.015%. The chain carries TRBV18 and TRBJ2-5; TRBD1 aligns across 8 bases. Input material: naive CD4+ T cells from blood. The receptor was isolated from a man aged 25 to 40 with type 1 diabetes. The CDR3 nucleotides read TGTGCCAGCTCAAATGGACAGGGCGAGACCCAGTACTTC. Residues: CASSNGQGETQYF.